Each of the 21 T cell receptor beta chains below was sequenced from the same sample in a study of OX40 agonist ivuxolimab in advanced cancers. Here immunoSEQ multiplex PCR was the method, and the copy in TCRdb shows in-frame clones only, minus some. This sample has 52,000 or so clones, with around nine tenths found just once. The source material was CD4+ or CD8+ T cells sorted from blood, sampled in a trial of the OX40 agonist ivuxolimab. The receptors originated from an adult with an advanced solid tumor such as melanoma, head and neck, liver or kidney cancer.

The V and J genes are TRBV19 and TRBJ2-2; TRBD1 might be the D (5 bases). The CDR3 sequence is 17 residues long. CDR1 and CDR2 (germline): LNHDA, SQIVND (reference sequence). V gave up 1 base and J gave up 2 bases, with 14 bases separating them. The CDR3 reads CASSIVGQGTNTGELFF. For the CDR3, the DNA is TGTGCCAGTAGTATAGTAGGCCAGGGAACTAACACCGGGGAGCTGTTTTTT.

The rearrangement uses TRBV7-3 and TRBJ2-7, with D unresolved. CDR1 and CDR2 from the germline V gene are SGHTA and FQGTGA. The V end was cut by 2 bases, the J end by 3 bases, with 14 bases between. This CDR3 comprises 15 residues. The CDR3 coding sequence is TGTGCCAGCAGCTTAGGGAAGGCCGAGGTCTACGAGCAGTACTTC. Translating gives CASSLGKAEVYEQYF.

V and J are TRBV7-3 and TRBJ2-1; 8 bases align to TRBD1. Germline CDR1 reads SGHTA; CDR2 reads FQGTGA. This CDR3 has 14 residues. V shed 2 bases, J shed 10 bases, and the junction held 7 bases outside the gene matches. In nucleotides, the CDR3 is TGTGCCAGCAGCTTATCTGGCAGGGGGCAGGAGCAGTTCTTC. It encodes CASSLSGRGQEQFF.

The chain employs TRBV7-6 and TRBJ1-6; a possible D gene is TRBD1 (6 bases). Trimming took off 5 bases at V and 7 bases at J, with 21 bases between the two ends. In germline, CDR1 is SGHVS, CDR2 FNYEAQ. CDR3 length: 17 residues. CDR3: CASSKRSRGSGNSPLHF. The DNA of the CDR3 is TGTGCCAGCAGCAAACGATCCAGGGGTTCTGGGAATTCACCCCTCCACTTT.

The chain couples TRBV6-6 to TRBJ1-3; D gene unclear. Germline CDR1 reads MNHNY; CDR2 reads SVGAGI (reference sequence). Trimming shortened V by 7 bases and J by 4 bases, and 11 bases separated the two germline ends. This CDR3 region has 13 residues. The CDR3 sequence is CASILTPGNTIYF. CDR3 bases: TGTGCCAGCATTTTAACCCCAGGAAACACCATATATTTT.

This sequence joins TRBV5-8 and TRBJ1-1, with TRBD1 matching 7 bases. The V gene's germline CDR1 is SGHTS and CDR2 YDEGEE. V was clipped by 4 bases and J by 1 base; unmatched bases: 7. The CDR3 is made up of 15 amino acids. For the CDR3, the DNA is TGTGCCAGCAGCCACCGCGACAGGGCGAACACTGAAGCTTTCTTT. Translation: CASSHRDRANTEAFF.

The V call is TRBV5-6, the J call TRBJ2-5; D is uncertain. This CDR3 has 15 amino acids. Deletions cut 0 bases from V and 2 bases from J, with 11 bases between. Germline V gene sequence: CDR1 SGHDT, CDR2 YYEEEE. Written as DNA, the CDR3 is TGTGCCAGCAGCTTGGAGGCCACAGTACAAGAGACCCAGTACTTC. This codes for CASSLEATVQETQYF.

Here the CDR3 reads CASSPVWGGTEAFF. CDR3 in DNA: TGTGCCAGCAGCCCGGTATGGGGAGGGACTGAAGCTTTCTTT. The V call is TRBV28, the J call TRBJ1-1; no definite D call. Trimming stripped 6 bases from V and 5 bases from J, with 16 bases between. This CDR3 region has 14 residues. Germline-derived CDR1 and CDR2 are MDHEN and SYDVKM.

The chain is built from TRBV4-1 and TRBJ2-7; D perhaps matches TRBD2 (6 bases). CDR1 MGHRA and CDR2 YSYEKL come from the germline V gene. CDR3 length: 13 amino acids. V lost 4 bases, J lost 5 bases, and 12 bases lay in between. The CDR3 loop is CASSRDRGDEQYF. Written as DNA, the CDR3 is TGCGCCAGCAGCCGGGACCGCGGGGACGAGCAGTACTTC.

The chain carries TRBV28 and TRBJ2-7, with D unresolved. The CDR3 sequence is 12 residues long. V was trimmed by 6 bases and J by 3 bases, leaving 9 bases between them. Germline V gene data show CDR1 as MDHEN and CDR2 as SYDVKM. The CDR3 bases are TGTGCCAGCAGGGGCCAACGCTACGAGCAGTACTTC. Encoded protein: CASRGQRYEQYF.

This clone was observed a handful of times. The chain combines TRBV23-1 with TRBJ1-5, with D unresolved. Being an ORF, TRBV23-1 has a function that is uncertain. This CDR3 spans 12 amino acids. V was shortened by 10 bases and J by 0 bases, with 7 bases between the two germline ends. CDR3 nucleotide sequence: TGCGCCACTGATCATAGCAATCAGCCCCAGCATTTT. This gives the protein CATDHSNQPQHF.

The CDR3 loop reads CASSLVLAGRQGETQYF. DNA for the CDR3: TGTGCCAGCAGCTTGGTGCTAGCGGGGCGCCAGGGGGAGACCCAGTACTTC. V usage is TRBV5-6 and J usage is TRBJ2-5; 9 bases are shared with TRBD2. Per germline, CDR1 SGHDT and CDR2 YYEEEE. CDR3 length: 17 amino acids. V dropped 0 bases and J dropped 5; count of bases not matched to a gene: 11.

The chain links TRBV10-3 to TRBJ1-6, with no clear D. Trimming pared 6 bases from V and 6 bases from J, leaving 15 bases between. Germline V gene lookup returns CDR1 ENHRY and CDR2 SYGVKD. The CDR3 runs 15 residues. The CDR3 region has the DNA TGTGCCATCAGGACGGACGTAAGGGCTAATTCACCCCTCCACTTT. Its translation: CAIRTDVRANSPLHF.

This CDR3 is CASSQETGLQTDTQYF. DNA of the CDR3: TGTGCCAGCAGCCAAGAGACAGGGTTGCAAACAGATACGCAGTATTTT. The chain carries TRBV14 and TRBJ2-3; 7 bases align to TRBD1. V was pared by 0 bases and J by 3 bases, with 6 bases of the junction left unmatched. Looked up from germline, CDR1 is SGHDN and CDR2 is FVKESK. The CDR3 is 16 residues long. Supplemented by reference TRBV14 and TRBJ2-3, the full variable domain reads EAGVTQFPSHSVIEKGQTVTLRCDPISGHDNLYWYRRVMGKEIKFLLHFVKESKQDESGMPNNRFLAERTGGTYSTLKVQPAELEDSGVYFCASSQETGLQTDTQYFGPGTRLTVL.

CDR3 nucleotide sequence: TGCAGCGTTGACCCGACAGGGATCGGAAACACCATATATTTT. The encoded protein is CSVDPTGIGNTIYF. The chain employs TRBV29-1 and TRBJ1-3; 7 bases line up with TRBD1. Germline CDR1 and CDR2: SQVTM and ANQGSEA. CDR3 length: 14 amino acids. V dropped 3 bases and J dropped 4; count of bases not matched to a gene: 6.

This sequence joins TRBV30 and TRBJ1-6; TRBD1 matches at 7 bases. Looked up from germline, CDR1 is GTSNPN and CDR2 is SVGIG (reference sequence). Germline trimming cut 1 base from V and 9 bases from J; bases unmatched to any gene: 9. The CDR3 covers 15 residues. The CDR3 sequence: CAWSALGDRPSPLHF. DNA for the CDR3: TGTGCCTGGAGTGCCCTGGGGGACAGACCTTCACCCCTCCACTTT. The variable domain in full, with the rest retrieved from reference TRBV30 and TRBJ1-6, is SQTIHQWPATLVQPVGSPLSLECTVEGTSNPNLYWYRQAAGRGLQLLFYSVGIGQISSEVPQNLSASRPQDRQFILSSKKLLLSDSGFYLCAWSALGDRPSPLHFGNGTRLTVT.

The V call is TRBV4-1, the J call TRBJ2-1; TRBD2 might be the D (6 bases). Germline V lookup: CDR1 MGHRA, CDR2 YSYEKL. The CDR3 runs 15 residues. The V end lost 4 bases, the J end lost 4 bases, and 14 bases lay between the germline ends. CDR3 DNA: TGCGCCAGCAGCCCGGGGGACTGGGAGTACAATGAGCAGTTCTTC. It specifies CASSPGDWEYNEQFF.

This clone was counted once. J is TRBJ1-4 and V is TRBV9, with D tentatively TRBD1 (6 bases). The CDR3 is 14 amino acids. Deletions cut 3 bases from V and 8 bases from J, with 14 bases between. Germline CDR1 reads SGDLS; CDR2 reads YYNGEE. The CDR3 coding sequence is TGTGCCAGCAGCGAGGGGGGGCAGGGCGAAAAACTGTTTTTT. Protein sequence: CASSEGGQGEKLFF.

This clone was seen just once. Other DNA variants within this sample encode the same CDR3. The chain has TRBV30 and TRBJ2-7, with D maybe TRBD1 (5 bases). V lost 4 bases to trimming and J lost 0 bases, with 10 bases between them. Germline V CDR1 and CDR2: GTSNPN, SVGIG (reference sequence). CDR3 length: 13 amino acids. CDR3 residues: CAWTLDNSYEQYF. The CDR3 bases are TGTGCCTGGACCCTGGACAACTCCTACGAGCAGTACTTC. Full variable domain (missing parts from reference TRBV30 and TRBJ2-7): SQTIHQWPATLVQPVGSPLSLECTVEGTSNPNLYWYRQAAGRGLQLLFYSVGIGQISSEVPQNLSASRPQDRQFILSSKKLLLSDSGFYLCAWTLDNSYEQYFGPGTRLTVT.

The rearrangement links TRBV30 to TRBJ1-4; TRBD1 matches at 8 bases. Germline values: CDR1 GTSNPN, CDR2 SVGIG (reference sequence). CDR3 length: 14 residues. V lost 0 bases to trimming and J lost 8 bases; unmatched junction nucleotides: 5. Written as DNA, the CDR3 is TGTGCCTGGAGTGTAGGTGGGGACAGGGAAAAACTGTTTTTT. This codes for CAWSVGGDREKLFF. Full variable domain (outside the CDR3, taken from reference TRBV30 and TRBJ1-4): SQTIHQWPATLVQPVGSPLSLECTVEGTSNPNLYWYRQAAGRGLQLLFYSVGIGQISSEVPQNLSASRPQDRQFILSSKKLLLSDSGFYLCAWSVGGDREKLFFGSGTQLSVL.

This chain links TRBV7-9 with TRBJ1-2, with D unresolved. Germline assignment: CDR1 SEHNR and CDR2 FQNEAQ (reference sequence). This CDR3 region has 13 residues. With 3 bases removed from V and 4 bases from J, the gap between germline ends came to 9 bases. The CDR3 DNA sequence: TGTGCCAGCAGCTTGGGGTTGGCCTATGGCTACACCTTC. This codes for CASSLGLAYGYTF.